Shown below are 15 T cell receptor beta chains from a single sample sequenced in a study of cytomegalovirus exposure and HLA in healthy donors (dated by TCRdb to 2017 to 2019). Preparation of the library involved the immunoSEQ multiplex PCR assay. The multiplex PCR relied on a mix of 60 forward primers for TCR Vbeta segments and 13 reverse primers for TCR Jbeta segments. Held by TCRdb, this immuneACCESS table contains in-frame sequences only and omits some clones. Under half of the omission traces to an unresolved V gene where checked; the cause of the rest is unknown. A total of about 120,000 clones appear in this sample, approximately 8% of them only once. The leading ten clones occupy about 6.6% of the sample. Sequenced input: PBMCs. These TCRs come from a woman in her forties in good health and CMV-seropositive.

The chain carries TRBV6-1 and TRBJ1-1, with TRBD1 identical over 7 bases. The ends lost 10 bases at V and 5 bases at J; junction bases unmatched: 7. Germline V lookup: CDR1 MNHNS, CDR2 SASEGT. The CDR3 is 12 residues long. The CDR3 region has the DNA TGTGCCACAAGAACAGGGGAGACTGAAGCTTTCTTT. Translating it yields CATRTGETEAFF.

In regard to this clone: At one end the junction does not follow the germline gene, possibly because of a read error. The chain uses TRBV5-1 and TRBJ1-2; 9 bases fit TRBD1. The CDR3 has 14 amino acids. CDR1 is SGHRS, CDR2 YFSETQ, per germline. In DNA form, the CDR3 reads TGCGCCAGCAGAAATACAGGGGGCGAGGATGGCTCCACCTTC. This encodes CASRNTGGEDGSTF. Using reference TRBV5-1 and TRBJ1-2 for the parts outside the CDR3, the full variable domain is KAGVTQTPRYLIKTRGQQVTLSCSPISGHRSVSWYQQTPGQGLQFLFEYFSETQRNKGNFPGRFSGRQFSNSRSEMNVSTLELGDSALYLCASRNTGGEDGSTFGSGTRLTVV.

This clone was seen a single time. The chain's CDR3 is CASSQREEYGYTF. CDR3 nucleotide sequence: TGTGCCAGCTCTCAAAGGGAGGAATATGGCTACACCTTC. The chain is built from TRBV18 and TRBJ1-2; D gene ambiguous. Germline loops: CDR1 KGHSH, CDR2 LQKENI. V shed 6 bases and J shed 5 bases, with 13 bases lying between them. This CDR3 contains 13 residues. Full variable domain (remainder filled in from reference TRBV18 and TRBJ1-2): NAGVMQNPRHLVRRRGQEARLRCSPMKGHSHVYWYRQLPEEGLKFMVYLQKENIIDESGMPKERFSAEFPKEGPSILRIQQVVRGDSAAYFCASSQREEYGYTFGSGTRLTVV.

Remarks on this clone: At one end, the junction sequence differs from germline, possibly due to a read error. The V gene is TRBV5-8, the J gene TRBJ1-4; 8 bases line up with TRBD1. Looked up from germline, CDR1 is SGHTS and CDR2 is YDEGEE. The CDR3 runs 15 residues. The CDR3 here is CASSVGDRRREKLLF. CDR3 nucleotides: TGTGCCAGCAGCGTAGGGGACAGGCGTCGAGAAAAACTGCTTTTT.

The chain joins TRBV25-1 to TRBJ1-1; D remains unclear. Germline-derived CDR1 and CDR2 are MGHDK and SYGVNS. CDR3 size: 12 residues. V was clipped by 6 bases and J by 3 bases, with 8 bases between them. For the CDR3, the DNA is TGTGCCAGCAGCGCCCGGGACACTGAAGCTTTCTTT. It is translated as CASSARDTEAFF. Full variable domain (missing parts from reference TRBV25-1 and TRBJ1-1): EADIYQTPRYLVIGTGKKITLECSQTMGHDKMYWYQQDPGMELHLIHYSYGVNSTEKGDLSSESTVSRIRTEHFPLTLESARPSHTSQYLCASSARDTEAFFGQGTRLTVV.

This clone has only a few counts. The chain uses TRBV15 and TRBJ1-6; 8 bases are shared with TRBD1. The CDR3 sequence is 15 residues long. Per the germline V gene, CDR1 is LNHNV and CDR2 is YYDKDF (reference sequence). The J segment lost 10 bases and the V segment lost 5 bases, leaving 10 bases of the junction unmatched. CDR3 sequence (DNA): TGTGCCACCAGCGTAGGACAGGGTAGAGAATCACCCCTCCACTTT. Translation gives CATSVGQGRESPLHF.

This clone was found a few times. CDR3 amino acids: CASKQGPQPLYGYTF. DNA of the CDR3: TGTGCCAGTAAACAGGGGCCACAACCACTCTATGGCTACACCTTC. This chain uses TRBV19 with TRBJ1-2; 7 bases fit TRBD1. Germline assignment: CDR1 LNHDA and CDR2 SQIVND (reference sequence). CDR3 size: 15 residues. V was pared by 7 bases and J by 4 bases, with 12 bases of the junction left unmatched.

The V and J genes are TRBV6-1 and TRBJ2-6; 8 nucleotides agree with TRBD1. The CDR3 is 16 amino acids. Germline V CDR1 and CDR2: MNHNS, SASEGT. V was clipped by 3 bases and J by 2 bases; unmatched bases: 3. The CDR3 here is CASSDPTGAGANVLTF. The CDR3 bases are TGTGCCAGCAGTGATCCGACAGGGGCTGGGGCCAACGTCCTGACTTTC.

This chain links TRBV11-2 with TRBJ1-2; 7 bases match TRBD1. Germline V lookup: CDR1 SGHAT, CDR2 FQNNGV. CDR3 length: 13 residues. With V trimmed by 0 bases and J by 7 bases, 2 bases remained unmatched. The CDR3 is CASSLEAGGGYTF. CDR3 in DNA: TGTGCCAGCAGCTTAGAGGCAGGGGGTGGCTACACCTTC.

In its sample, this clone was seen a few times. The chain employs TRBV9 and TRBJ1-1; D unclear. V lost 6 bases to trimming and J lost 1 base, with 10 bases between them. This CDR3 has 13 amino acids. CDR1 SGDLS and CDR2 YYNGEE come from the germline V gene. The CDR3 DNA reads TGTGCCAGCAACCAAGCAGGGAACACTGAAGCTTTCTTT. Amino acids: CASNQAGNTEAFF.

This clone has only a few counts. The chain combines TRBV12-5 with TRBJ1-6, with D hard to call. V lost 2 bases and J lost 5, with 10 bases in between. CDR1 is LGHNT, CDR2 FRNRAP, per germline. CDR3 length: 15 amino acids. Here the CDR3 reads CASGLRPENNSPLHF. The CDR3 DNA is TGTGCTAGTGGTTTGCGCCCGGAGAATAATTCACCCCTCCACTTT.

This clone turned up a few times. The CDR3 loop is CASSGRPGFNEKLFF. DNA of the CDR3: TGTGCCAGCAGCGGTCGACCGGGATTTAATGAAAAACTGTTTTTT. The gene calls are TRBV13 and TRBJ1-4; unclear D gene. V was shortened by 5 bases and J by 4 bases, with 14 bases between the two germline ends. The CDR3 is 15 amino acids. From germline, CDR1 is PRHDT and CDR2 FYEKMQ (reference sequence). Full variable domain (missing parts from reference TRBV13 and TRBJ1-4): AAGVIQSPRHLIKEKRETATLKCYPIPRHDTVYWYQQGPGQDPQFLISFYEKMQSDKGSIPDRFSAQQFSDYHSELNMSSLELGDSALYFCASSGRPGFNEKLFFGSGTQLSVL.

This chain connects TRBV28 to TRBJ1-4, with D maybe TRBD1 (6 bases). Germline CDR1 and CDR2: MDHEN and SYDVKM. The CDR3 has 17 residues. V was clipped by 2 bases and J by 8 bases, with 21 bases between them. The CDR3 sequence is CASSLPQLQGVGEKLFF. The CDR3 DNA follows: TGTGCCAGCAGTTTACCGCAGTTACAGGGAGTAGGCGAAAAACTGTTTTTT.

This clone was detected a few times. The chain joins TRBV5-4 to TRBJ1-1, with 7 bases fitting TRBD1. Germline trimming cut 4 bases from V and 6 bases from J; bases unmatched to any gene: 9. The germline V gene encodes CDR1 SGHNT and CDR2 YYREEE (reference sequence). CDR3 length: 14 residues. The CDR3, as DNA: TGTGCCAGCAGCCCACAGGGGTTGCGCTCTGAAGCTTTCTTT. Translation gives CASSPQGLRSEAFF.

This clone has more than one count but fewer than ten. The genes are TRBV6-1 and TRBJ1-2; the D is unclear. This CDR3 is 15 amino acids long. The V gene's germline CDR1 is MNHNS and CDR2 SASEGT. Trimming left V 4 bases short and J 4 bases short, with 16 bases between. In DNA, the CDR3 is TGTGCCAGCAGTGGCCCGGTCCCACCCCCCTATGGCTACACCTTC. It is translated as CASSGPVPPPYGYTF.